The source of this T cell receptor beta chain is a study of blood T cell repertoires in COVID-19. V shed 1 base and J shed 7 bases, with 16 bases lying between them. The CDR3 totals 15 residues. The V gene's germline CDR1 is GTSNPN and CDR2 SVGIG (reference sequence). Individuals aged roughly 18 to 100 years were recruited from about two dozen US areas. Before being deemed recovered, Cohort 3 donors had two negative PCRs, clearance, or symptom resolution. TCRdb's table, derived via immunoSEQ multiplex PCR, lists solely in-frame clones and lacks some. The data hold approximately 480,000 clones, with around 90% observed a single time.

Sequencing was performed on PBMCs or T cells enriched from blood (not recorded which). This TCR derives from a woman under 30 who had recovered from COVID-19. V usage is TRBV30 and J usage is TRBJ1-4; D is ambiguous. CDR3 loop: CAWSGVGGSGEKLFF. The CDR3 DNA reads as TGTGCCTGGAGTGGGGTTGGAGGGTCGGGTGAAAAACTGTTTTTT.